These T cell receptor beta chains were read from a single sample in a study of blood T cell repertoires in COVID-19. Sequenced by immunoSEQ multiplex PCR; TCRdb stores in-frame clones only, minus some. The sample lists approximately 280,000 clones; around 88% were seen once. Material for sequencing was peripheral blood. The receptors originated from a middle-aged man with acute or convalescent COVID-19. Each CDR3 is given with its conserved first and last residue. D genes are given only for firm matches. The size field is filled for only some rows; it gives once, few, many or a size class.

CASSSLGYYGYTF | TGTGCCAGCAGTTCCCTAGGATACTATGGCTACACCTTC | TRBJ1-2 | NA | NA | 13 | TRBV27
CASSPHWTGATSDNSPLHF | TGTGCCAGCAGCCCCCATTGGACAGGGGCGACATCGGATAATTCACCCCTCCACTTT | TRBJ1-6 | NA | TRBD1 | 19 | TRBV9
CASSFGPVNTEAFF | TGCGCCAGCAGCTTTGGGCCAGTTAACACTGAAGCTTTCTTT | TRBJ1-1 | NA | NA | 14 | TRBV5-1
CASRLQGTNEKLFF | TGTGCCAGCAGACTACAGGGGACGAATGAAAAACTGTTTTTT | TRBJ1-4 | NA | TRBD1 | 14 | TRBV2
CASSGPGQGREKLFF | TGCGCCAGCAGCGGACCGGGACAGGGCAGGGAAAAACTGTTTTTT | TRBJ1-4 | NA | TRBD1 | 15 | TRBV5-1
CASSPEGGYEQFF | TGTGCCAGCAGCCCGGAAGGAGGGTATGAGCAGTTCTTC | TRBJ2-1 | NA | NA | 13 | TRBV5-4
CATSALGQGHPGANVLTF | TGTGCCACCAGTGCCCTGGGACAGGGGCACCCTGGGGCCAACGTCCTGACTTTC | TRBJ2-6 | NA | TRBD1 | 18 | TRBV24-1
CASSQEKWQGNTIYF | TGTGCCAGCAGCCAAGAAAAATGGCAGGGGAACACCATATATTTT | TRBJ1-3 | NA | NA | 15 | TRBV4-2
CASSLVGLGSEGARGYTF | TGTGCCAGCAGTTTAGTCGGGTTAGGGTCGGAGGGTGCGCGTGGCTACACCTTC | TRBJ1-2 | NA | NA | 18 | TRBV27
CATSDSVNTEAFF | TGTGCCACCAGTGATTCGGTGAACACTGAAGCTTTCTTT | TRBJ1-1 | NA | NA | 13 | TRBV24-1
CASSFWGGHEQYF | TGTGCCAGCAGTTTTTGGGGGGGCCACGAGCAGTACTTC | TRBJ2-7 | few | NA | 13 | TRBV12-3/TRBV12-4
CASSYNRGTEAFF | TGTGCCAGCAGTTACAATCGCGGCACTGAAGCTTTCTTT | TRBJ1-1 | NA | NA | 13 | TRBV6-5
CASSQREGASYNSPLHF | TGCGCCAGCAGTCAACGAGAGGGGGCGTCCTATAATTCACCCCTCCACTTT | TRBJ1-6 | NA | TRBD1 | 17 | TRBV23-1
CASSPSGQGAKDEQYF | TGTGCCAGCTCACCCTCGGGACAGGGGGCAAAGGACGAGCAGTACTTC | TRBJ2-7 | few | TRBD1 | 16 | TRBV18
CASSLGGQGNQPQHF | TGCGCCAGCAGCTTGGGGGGACAGGGGAATCAGCCCCAGCATTTT | TRBJ1-5 | NA | TRBD1 | 15 | TRBV5-1
CASSLVQVTDTQYF | TGCGCCAGCAGCTTGGTGCAGGTCACAGATACGCAGTATTTT | TRBJ2-3 | NA | NA | 14 | TRBV5-1
CASSLVAGNSYEQYF | TGTGCCAGCAGCTTAGTGGCGGGGAATTCCTACGAGCAGTACTTC | TRBJ2-7 | NA | NA | 15 | TRBV7-8
CASSQQGRGQPQHF | TGTGCCAGCAGCCAACAGGGTCGCGGGCAGCCCCAGCATTTT | TRBJ1-5 | NA | NA | 14 | TRBV6-6
CAISEPGQGGNTEAFF | TGTGCCATCAGTGAGCCCGGACAGGGAGGAAACACTGAAGCTTTCTTT | TRBJ1-1 | NA | TRBD1 | 16 | TRBV10-3
CSGDTSYEQYF | TGCAGCGGGGACACCTCCTACGAGCAGTACTTC | TRBJ2-7 | NA | NA | 11 | TRBV29-1
CASSEGPGQGVYSYEQYF | TGTGCCAGCAGTGAAGGGCCGGGACAGGGGGTATACTCCTACGAGCAGTACTTC | TRBJ2-7 | NA | TRBD1 | 18 | TRBV2
CASSYSESIQPQHF | TGTGCCAGCAGTTACTCGGAGAGTATTCAGCCCCAGCATTTT | TRBJ1-5 | NA | NA | 14 | TRBV6-6
CASSGGRPRDREQYF | TGCGCCAGCAGTGGGGGCCGACCGCGAGATAGAGAGCAGTACTTC | TRBJ2-7 | NA | NA | 15 | TRBV10-2
CASSYDGREDGGYTF | TGTGCCAGCAGTTACGATGGTCGGGAAGACGGTGGCTACACCTTC | TRBJ1-2 | NA | NA | 15 | TRBV6-5
CATTSTGHGKLFF | TGTGCCACCACGTCGACAGGGCACGGAAAACTGTTTTTT | TRBJ1-4 | NA | TRBD1 | 13 | TRBV6-5
CASSTGGTSMGAFF | TGCGCCAGCAGTACAGGGGGCACATCTATGGGAGCTTTCTTT | TRBJ1-1 | NA | TRBD1 | 14 | TRBV5-1
CASSFSQDKPLVAKNIQYF | TGTGCCAGCAGCTTCTCCCAGGACAAACCCCTAGTAGCCAAAAACATTCAGTACTTC | TRBJ2-4 | NA | NA | 19 | TRBV13